This entry is about one T cell receptor (beta chain). The sample comes from a study of blood T cell repertoires in COVID-19. Turning to the study itself: Whether acute or convalescent, the COVID-19 samples came from the United States, Italy and Spain. In each case, the material was cDNA or gDNA derived from T cells, B-cell-depleted T cells, or PBMCs.

In the original processing: The authors estimated nucleated cell counts from reference gene primer amplification. Some clones are missing from TCRdb's copy, which holds only in-frame ones; the method was immunoSEQ multiplex PCR. The DNA gave D and trimming, while V, J and clone size come from that table. The sample has roughly 88,000 clones; roughly 72% are singletons. V was trimmed by 2 bases and J by 9 bases, leaving 11 bases between them. The CDR3 runs to 12 residues. Germline V lookup: CDR1 SGHTA, CDR2 FQGTGA. The chain uses TRBV7-3 and TRBJ2-7; D possibly corresponds to TRBD2 (6 bases). The TCR sequence derives from an older woman in a cohort sampled during active or convalescent COVID-19. The sequencing input was peripheral blood. The CDR3: CASSLSGEGQYF. CDR3 bases: TGTGCCAGCAGCTTATCGGGGGAAGGGCAGTACTTC.